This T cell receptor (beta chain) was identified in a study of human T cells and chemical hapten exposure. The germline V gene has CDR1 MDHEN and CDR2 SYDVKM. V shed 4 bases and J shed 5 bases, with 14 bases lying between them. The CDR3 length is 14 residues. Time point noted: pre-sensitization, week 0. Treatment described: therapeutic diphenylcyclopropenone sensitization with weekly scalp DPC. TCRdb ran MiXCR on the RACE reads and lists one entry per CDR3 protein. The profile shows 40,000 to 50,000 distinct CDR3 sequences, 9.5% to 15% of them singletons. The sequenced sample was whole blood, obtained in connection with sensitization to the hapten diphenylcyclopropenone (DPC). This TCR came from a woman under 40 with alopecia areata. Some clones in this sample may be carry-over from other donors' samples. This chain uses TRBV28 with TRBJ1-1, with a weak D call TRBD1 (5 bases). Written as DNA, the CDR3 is TGTGCCAGCAGTTCCGCAGGGTTCAAGACTGAAGCTTTCTTT. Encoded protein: CASSSAGFKTEAFF.